Here is one TCR beta chain with its context. This sample stems from a study of control samples from healthy donors and cancer patients. The table came from immunoSEQ multiplex PCR; TCRdb's copy has only in-frame clones and leaves some out. Of 150,000 to 200,000 clones listed, roughly 92% were seen once; the top ten hold more than 1.3%. This CDR3 spans 16 amino acids. Trimming at V came to 2 bases and at J to 5 bases, leaving 9 bases not matched to a gene. Germline V gives CDR1 MGHRA, CDR2 YSYEKL. The source material was blood. The source of this sequence is a man aged 25-45 years in good health. The chain joins TRBV4-1 to TRBJ1-1; 9 bases match TRBD1. Written as DNA, the CDR3 is TGCGCCAGCAGCCAAACACACGGACAGGGGCAGACTGAAGCTTTCTTT. Translated, it gives CASSQTHGQGQTEAFF.